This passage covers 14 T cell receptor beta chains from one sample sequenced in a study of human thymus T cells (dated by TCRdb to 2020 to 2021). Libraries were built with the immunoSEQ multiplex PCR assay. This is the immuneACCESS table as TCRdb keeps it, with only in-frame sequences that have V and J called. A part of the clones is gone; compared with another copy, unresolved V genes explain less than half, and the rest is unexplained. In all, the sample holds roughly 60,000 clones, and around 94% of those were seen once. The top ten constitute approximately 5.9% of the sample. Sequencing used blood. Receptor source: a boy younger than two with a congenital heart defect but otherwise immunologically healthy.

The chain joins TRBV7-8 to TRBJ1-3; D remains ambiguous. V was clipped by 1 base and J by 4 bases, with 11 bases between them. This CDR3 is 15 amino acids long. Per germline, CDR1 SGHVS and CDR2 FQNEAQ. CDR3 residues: CASSLGGWIGNTIYF. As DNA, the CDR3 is TGTGCCAGCAGCTTAGGAGGTTGGATCGGAAACACCATATATTTT. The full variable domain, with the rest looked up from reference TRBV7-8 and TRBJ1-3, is GAGVSQSPRYKVAKRGQDVALRCDPISGHVSLFWYQQALGQGPEFLTYFQNEAQLDKSGLPSDRFFAERPEGSVSTLKIQRTQQEDSAVYLCASSLGGWIGNTIYFGEGSWLTVV.

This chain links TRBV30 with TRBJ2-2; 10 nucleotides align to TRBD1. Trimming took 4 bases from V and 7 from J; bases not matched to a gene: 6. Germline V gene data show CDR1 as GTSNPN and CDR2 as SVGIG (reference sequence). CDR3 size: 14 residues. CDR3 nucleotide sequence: TGTGCCTGGATAGGGACAGGGGTTATCGGGGAGCTGTTTTTT. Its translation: CAWIGTGVIGELFF.

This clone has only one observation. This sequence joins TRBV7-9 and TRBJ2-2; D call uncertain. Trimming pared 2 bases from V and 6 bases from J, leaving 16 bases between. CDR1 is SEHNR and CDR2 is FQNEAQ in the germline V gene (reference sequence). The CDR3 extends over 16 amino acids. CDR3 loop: CASSLTSRRGPGELFF. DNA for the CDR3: TGTGCCAGCAGCTTAACGTCTCGAAGAGGACCCGGGGAGCTGTTTTTT.

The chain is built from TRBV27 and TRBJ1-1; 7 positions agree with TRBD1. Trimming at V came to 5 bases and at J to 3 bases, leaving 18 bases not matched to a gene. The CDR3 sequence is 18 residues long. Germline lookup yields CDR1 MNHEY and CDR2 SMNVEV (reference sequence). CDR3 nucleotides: TGTGCCAGCAGTCCAAAGACGACAGGGATGAGATCTTACACTGAAGCTTTCTTT. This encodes CASSPKTTGMRSYTEAFF.

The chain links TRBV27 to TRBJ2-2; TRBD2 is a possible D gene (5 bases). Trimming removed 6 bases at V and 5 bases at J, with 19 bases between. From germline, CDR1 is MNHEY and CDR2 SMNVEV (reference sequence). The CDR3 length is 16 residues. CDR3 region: CASSPPGSRGTGELFF. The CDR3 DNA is TGTGCCAGCAGCCCCCCGGGTTCCCGGGGAACCGGGGAGCTGTTTTTT.

The CDR3 region has the DNA TGTGCCAGCAGCCAAGTAAAAGGGGGGACTAGCCAAGAGACCCAGTACTTC. Amino acid sequence: CASSQVKGGTSQETQYF. This sequence joins TRBV4-2 and TRBJ2-5; 8 nucleotides line up with TRBD2. The V gene end was trimmed by 1 base and the J gene end by 1 base; junction bases not matched to a gene: 8. Germline-derived CDR1 and CDR2 are LGHNA and YNFKEQ. The CDR3 runs to 17 residues.

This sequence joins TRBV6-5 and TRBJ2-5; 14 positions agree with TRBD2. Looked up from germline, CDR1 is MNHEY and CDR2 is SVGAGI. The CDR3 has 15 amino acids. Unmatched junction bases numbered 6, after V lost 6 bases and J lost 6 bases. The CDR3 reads CASSHGTSGSQTQYF. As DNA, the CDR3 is TGTGCCAGCAGCCACGGGACTAGCGGGAGCCAGACCCAGTACTTC.

The chain's CDR3 is CASSNWGAFF. CDR3 nucleotide sequence: TGTGCCAGCAGTAACTGGGGGGCTTTCTTT. The chain is built from TRBV6-1 and TRBJ1-1; D is possibly TRBD1 (5 bases). Germline lookup yields CDR1 MNHNS and CDR2 SASEGT. Between the trimmed V and J ends, which lost 5 bases and 11 bases, there was a span of 9 bases. The CDR3 is made up of 10 amino acids.

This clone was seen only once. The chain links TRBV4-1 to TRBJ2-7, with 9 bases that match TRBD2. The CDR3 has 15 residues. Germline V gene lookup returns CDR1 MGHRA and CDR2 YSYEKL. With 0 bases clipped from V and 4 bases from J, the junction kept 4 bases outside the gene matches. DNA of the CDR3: TGCGCCAGCAGCCAAGACCCGGGACTAGCTTACGAGCAGTACTTC. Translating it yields CASSQDPGLAYEQYF.

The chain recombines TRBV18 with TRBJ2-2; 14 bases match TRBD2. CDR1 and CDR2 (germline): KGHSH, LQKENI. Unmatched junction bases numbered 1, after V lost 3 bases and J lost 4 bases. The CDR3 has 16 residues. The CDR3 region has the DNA TGTGCCAGCTCACCGGGACTAGCGGGAGTCACCGGGGAGCTGTTTTTT. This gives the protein CASSPGLAGVTGELFF.

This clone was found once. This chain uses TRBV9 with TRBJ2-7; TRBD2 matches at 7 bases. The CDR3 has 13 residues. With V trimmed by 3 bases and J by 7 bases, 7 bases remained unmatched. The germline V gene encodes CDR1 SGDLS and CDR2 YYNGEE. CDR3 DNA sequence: TGTGCCAGCAGCGCGTGGACTAGGGGTGAGCAGTACTTC. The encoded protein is CASSAWTRGEQYF.

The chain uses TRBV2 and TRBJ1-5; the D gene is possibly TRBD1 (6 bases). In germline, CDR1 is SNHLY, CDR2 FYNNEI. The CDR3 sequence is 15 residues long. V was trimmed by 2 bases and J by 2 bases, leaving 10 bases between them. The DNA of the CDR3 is TGTGCCAGCAGTGAAAATGGGGGCGGCAATCAGCCCCAGCATTTT. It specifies CASSENGGGNQPQHF.

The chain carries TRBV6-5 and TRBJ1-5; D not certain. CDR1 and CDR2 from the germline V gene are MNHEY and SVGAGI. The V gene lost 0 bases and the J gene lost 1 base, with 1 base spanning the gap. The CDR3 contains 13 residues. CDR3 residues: CASSYSSNQPQHF. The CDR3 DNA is TGTGCCAGCAGTTACTCGAGCAATCAGCCCCAGCATTTT.

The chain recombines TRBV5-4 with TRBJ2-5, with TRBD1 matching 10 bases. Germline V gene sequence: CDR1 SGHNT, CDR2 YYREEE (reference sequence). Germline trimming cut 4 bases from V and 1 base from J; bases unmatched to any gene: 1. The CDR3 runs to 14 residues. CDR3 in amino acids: CASSRDRGQETQYF. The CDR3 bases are TGTGCCAGCAGCAGGGACAGGGGCCAAGAGACCCAGTACTTC.